The 30 T cell receptor beta chains in this list originate from one sample, sequenced in a study of T cell responses to AZD1222 COVID-19 vaccine. Sequencing was performed with immunoSEQ multiplex PCR; in TCRdb, only in-frame clones are kept and a portion is missing. The sample shows some 150,000 clones, 80% to 90% of them seen only once. Source: peripheral blood, taken on day 0 of AZD1222 vaccination. These receptors were obtained from an adult in good health.

The chain recombines TRBV7-2 with TRBJ1-1; possible D gene TRBD1, 5 bases. The CDR3 runs 16 residues. Per germline, CDR1 SGHTA and CDR2 FQGNSA. The V gene lost 5 bases and the J gene lost 1 base, with 17 bases spanning the gap. Here the CDR3 DNA reads TGTGCCAGCAGCAAACCGCCAGGGAGACCGAACACTGAAGCTTTCTTT. Protein sequence: CASSKPPGRPNTEAFF.

This chain connects TRBV5-1 to TRBJ2-5; D is possibly TRBD1 (5 bases). The V end was cut by 3 bases, the J end by 4 bases, with 19 bases between. CDR1 and CDR2 from the germline V gene are SGHRS and YFSETQ. The CDR3 has 16 residues. The chain's CDR3 is CASSYPRAGFVETQYF. DNA of the CDR3: TGCGCCAGCAGCTACCCAAGGGCAGGGTTTGTAGAGACCCAGTACTTC.

The CDR3 DNA is TGTGCCAGTAGTATAGACCCTAGGACAGGCTACGAGCAGTACTTC. It encodes CASSIDPRTGYEQYF. The chain employs TRBV19 and TRBJ2-7; 7 bases are a match to TRBD1. The junction had 5 bases not matched to a gene; V was cut back by 0 bases and J by 3 bases. Germline V CDR1 and CDR2: LNHDA, SQIVND (reference sequence). This CDR3 has 15 residues. Full variable domain (rest looked up from reference TRBV19 and TRBJ2-7): DGGITQSPKYLFRKEGQNVTLSCEQNLNHDAMYWYRQDPGQGLRLIYYSQIVNDFQKGDIAEGYSVSREKKESFPLTVTSAQKNPTAFYLCASSIDPRTGYEQYFGPGTRLTVT.

The V call is TRBV2, the J call TRBJ2-2, with 8 bases matching TRBD2. This CDR3 is 16 amino acids long. Unmatched junction bases numbered 3, after V lost 3 bases and J lost 0 bases. Germline CDR1 SNHLY, CDR2 FYNNEI. In DNA, the CDR3 is TGTGCCAGCAGTGAGTTTAGCGGGGCGAACACCGGGGAGCTGTTTTTT. Amino acids: CASSEFSGANTGELFF. Full variable domain (missing parts from reference TRBV2 and TRBJ2-2): EPEVTQTPSHQVTQMGQEVILRCVPISNHLYFYWYRQILGQKVEFLVSFYNNEISEKSEIFDDQFSVERPDGSNFTLKIRSTKLEDSAMYFCASSEFSGANTGELFFGEGSRLTVL.

The chain combines TRBV9 with TRBJ1-6, with 9 nucleotides matching TRBD1. Trimming cost V 4 bases and J 7 bases; bases outside gene matches: 6. The CDR3 is 15 residues long. Germline V gene sequence: CDR1 SGDLS, CDR2 YYNGEE. The CDR3 sequence is CASSPTDRGNSPLHF. CDR3 DNA sequence: TGTGCCAGCAGCCCCACCGACAGGGGGAATTCACCCCTCCACTTT.

As for this clone: Other DNA sequences in this specimen translate into the identical CDR3. The rearrangement joins TRBV30 to TRBJ1-5; D remains unclear. This CDR3 has 13 amino acids. Germline V gene sequence: CDR1 GTSNPN, CDR2 SVGIG (reference sequence). V lost 0 bases and J 7 bases, leaving 10 bases between the germline ends. The DNA for the CDR3 is TGTGCCTGGAGTGTAAGAGGGAACCAGCCCCAGCATTTT. This codes for CAWSVRGNQPQHF. The full variable domain, with the rest looked up from reference TRBV30 and TRBJ1-5, is SQTIHQWPATLVQPVGSPLSLECTVEGTSNPNLYWYRQAAGRGLQLLFYSVGIGQISSEVPQNLSASRPQDRQFILSSKKLLLSDSGFYLCAWSVRGNQPQHFGDGTRLSIL.

The V gene is TRBV5-1, the J gene TRBJ2-7; D ambiguous. The germline gives CDR1 SGHRS, CDR2 YFSETQ. The V gene lost 0 bases and the J gene lost 2 bases, with 9 bases spanning the gap. The CDR3 is made up of 14 amino acids. DNA of the CDR3: TGCGCCAGCAGCTTGGTCCCAACAACCTACGAGCAGTACTTC. This codes for CASSLVPTTYEQYF.

The chain couples TRBV9 to TRBJ1-5; 10 nucleotides line up with TRBD1. The germline V gene has CDR1 SGDLS and CDR2 YYNGEE. Trimming removed 3 bases from V and 5 bases from J; junction bases left unmatched: 2. The CDR3 is made up of 14 amino acids. CDR3: CASSAGTGDQPQHF. In nucleotides, the CDR3 is TGTGCCAGCAGCGCCGGGACAGGGGATCAGCCCCAGCATTTT.

The rearrangement joins TRBV5-8 to TRBJ2-7, with D possibly matching TRBD2 (7 bases). Germline V gene data show CDR1 as SGHTS and CDR2 as YDEGEE. Trimming removed 4 bases from V and 0 bases from J, with 14 bases in between. The CDR3 contains 15 residues. CDR3 nucleotides: TGTGCCAGCAGCCTTAGGGGGGGCATCTCCTACGAGCAGTACTTC. Translation: CASSLRGGISYEQYF.

The chain is built from TRBV7-6 and TRBJ2-3, with TRBD2 matching over 11 bases. The CDR3 runs to 15 residues. CDR1 and CDR2 from the germline V gene are SGHVS and FNYEAQ. Unmatched junction bases numbered 3, after V lost 5 bases and J lost 2 bases. CDR3 sequence (DNA): TGTGCCAGCAGCCGACTAGCGGGACCCACAGATACGCAGTATTTT. Encoded protein: CASSRLAGPTDTQYF.

The CDR3 DNA sequence: TGTGCCAGCAGCAGTGACAGGGACGGCAATCAGCCCCAGCATTTT. Its translation is CASSSDRDGNQPQHF. The J gene is TRBJ1-5, the V gene TRBV5-4, with TRBD1 matching 7 bases. The germline V gene has CDR1 SGHNT and CDR2 YYREEE (reference sequence). This CDR3 comprises 15 residues. Trimming at V came to 4 bases and at J to 2 bases, leaving 6 bases not matched to a gene.

The V and J genes are TRBV27 and TRBJ2-3; possible D gene TRBD2, 5 bases. Germline lookup yields CDR1 MNHEY and CDR2 SMNVEV (reference sequence). The ends were cut back, 3 bases at V and 2 bases at J, with 12 bases in the middle. This CDR3 is built from 15 residues. Here the CDR3 reads CASSLFPGNTDTQYF. CDR3 bases: TGTGCCAGCAGTTTGTTCCCGGGAAACACAGATACGCAGTATTTT.

The chain has TRBV6-5 and TRBJ2-7; no firm D call. CDR1 and CDR2 (germline): MNHEY, SVGAGI. The CDR3 totals 15 residues. The V gene lost 5 bases and the J gene lost 2 bases, with 16 bases spanning the gap. The CDR3 nucleotides read TGTGCCAGCAGTCTCTTTTCGGCTTCCACCTACGAGCAGTACTTC. This translates into CASSLFSASTYEQYF.

This chain links TRBV3-1 (or the pseudogene TRBV3-2) with TRBJ2-7; D is undetermined. Between the trimmed V and J ends, which lost 6 bases and 2 bases, there was a span of 8 bases. This CDR3 contains 12 residues. CDR1 is LGHDT, CDR2 YNNKEL, per germline (reference sequence). DNA for the CDR3: TGTGCCAGCAGTTCGGGTCCCTACGAGCAGTACTTC. This translates into CASSSGPYEQYF.

The rearrangement joins TRBV3-1 (or the pseudogene TRBV3-2) to TRBJ1-6; no clear D gene. Trimming pared 4 bases from V and 10 bases from J, leaving 20 bases between. The CDR3 loop spans 16 amino acids. Germline lookup yields CDR1 LGHDT and CDR2 YNNKEL (reference sequence). The CDR3 loop reads CASSPLLGWRASPLHF. CDR3 in DNA: TGTGCCAGCAGCCCCCTTTTGGGCTGGAGGGCGTCACCCCTCCACTTT.

V usage is TRBV18 and J usage is TRBJ2-2; TRBD2 matches 10 bases. The trim removed 3 bases at V and 7 bases at J, leaving 8 bases unmatched. Germline CDR1 and CDR2: KGHSH and LQKENI. CDR3 length equals 16 residues. CDR3 amino acids: CASSPGLAGVVGELFF. CDR3 nucleotide sequence: TGTGCCAGCTCACCTGGGCTAGCGGGAGTCGTCGGGGAGCTGTTTTTT.

The rearrangement uses TRBV11-3 and TRBJ2-5; TRBD2 is a possible D gene (5 bases). With 7 bases removed from V and 1 base from J, the gap between germline ends came to 10 bases. CDR1 SGHNT and CDR2 YENEEA come from the germline V gene. The CDR3 is 13 amino acids. The CDR3 DNA sequence: TGTGCCAGCACGAGCGGTCCCCAAGAGACCCAGTACTTC. It specifies CASTSGPQETQYF. Supplemented by reference TRBV11-3 and TRBJ2-5, the full variable domain reads EAGVVQSPRYKIIEKKQPVAFWCNPISGHNTLYWYLQNLGQGPELLIRYENEEAVDDSQLPKDRFSAERLKGVDSTLKIQPAELGDSAVYLCASTSGPQETQYFGPGTRLLVL.

The rearrangement uses TRBV5-1 and TRBJ2-3; the match to TRBD2 covers 12 bases. This CDR3 has 16 residues. The trim removed 0 bases at V and 6 bases at J, leaving 5 bases unmatched. Germline CDR1 reads SGHRS; CDR2 reads YFSETQ. The CDR3 DNA is TGCGCCAGCAGCTTGGGACTAGCGGGAGATCTGGATACGCAGTATTTT. Translated: CASSLGLAGDLDTQYF.

V gene TRBV6-2 or TRBV6-3 combines with J gene TRBJ1-4; D is ambiguous. The CDR3 covers 13 residues. The germline CDR1 and CDR2 sequences are MNHEY and SVGEGT. V dropped 4 bases and J dropped 8 bases, with 11 bases sitting between them. In nucleotides, the CDR3 is TGTGCCAGCAGTTGGCGGCCGGGGGAAAAACTGTTTTTT. Amino acids: CASSWRPGEKLFF.

The chain employs TRBV5-1 and TRBJ1-1; D remains unclear. V was clipped by 4 bases and J by 7 bases, with 11 bases between them. This CDR3 region has 12 residues. The germline V gene encodes CDR1 SGHRS and CDR2 YFSETQ. The CDR3 protein is CASSLNRVEAFF. The CDR3 nucleotides read TGCGCCAGCAGCCTAAACAGAGTTGAAGCTTTCTTT.

The V call is TRBV5-1, the J call TRBJ1-1; D ambiguous. This CDR3 spans 14 amino acids. With 3 bases removed from V and 3 bases from J, the gap between germline ends came to 12 bases. Germline lookup yields CDR1 SGHRS and CDR2 YFSETQ. CDR3 nucleotides: TGCGCCAGCAGCTCGTCTTCGAGGGACACTGAAGCTTTCTTT. The encoded protein is CASSSSSRDTEAFF.

The chain combines TRBV3-1 (or the pseudogene TRBV3-2) with TRBJ1-2; no clear D gene. The V end lost 4 bases, the J end lost 7 bases, and 10 bases lay between the germline ends. This CDR3 has 12 amino acids. Germline loops: CDR1 LGHDT, CDR2 YNNKEL (reference sequence). The CDR3 here is CASSPGQAGYTF. CDR3 coding DNA: TGTGCCAGCAGCCCCGGGCAGGCTGGCTACACCTTC.

J is TRBJ1-4 and V is TRBV4-2; unclear D gene. V was clipped by 4 bases and J by 8 bases, with 20 bases between them. The germline V gene encodes CDR1 LGHNA and CDR2 YNFKEQ. This CDR3 is built from 16 residues. In nucleotides, the CDR3 is TGTGCCAGCAGCCGTCAGGACGTCCGCGGCGGGGAAAAACTGTTTTTT. It yields the protein CASSRQDVRGGEKLFF.

The chain uses TRBV5-1 and TRBJ1-1, with unresolved D. Germline V gene lookup returns CDR1 SGHRS and CDR2 YFSETQ. This CDR3 comprises 13 residues. Trimming shortened V by 9 bases and J by 0 bases, and 12 bases separated the two germline ends. In nucleotides, the CDR3 is TGCGCCACCCCTTTACGAATGAACACTGAAGCTTTCTTT. Encoded protein: CATPLRMNTEAFF.

V is TRBV6-4 and J is TRBJ1-1, with D perhaps TRBD1 (5 bases). Trimming left V 4 bases short and J 3 bases short, with 15 bases between. The CDR3 is 15 residues long. Germline lookup yields CDR1 MRHNA and CDR2 SNTAGT. This CDR3 reads CASSADSLHYTEAFF. The CDR3 DNA follows: TGTGCCAGCAGTGCCGACAGCCTCCATTACACTGAAGCTTTCTTT.

This chain links TRBV10-3 with TRBJ1-6; 8 nucleotides agree with TRBD1. Germline CDR1 reads ENHRY; CDR2 reads SYGVKD. This CDR3 spans 17 amino acids. Trimming took 2 bases from V and 5 from J; bases not matched to a gene: 8. The CDR3: CAISETLGQGNNSPLHF. The CDR3 DNA is TGTGCCATCAGTGAGACCCTAGGACAGGGCAATAATTCACCCCTCCACTTT.

The V and J genes are TRBV5-1 and TRBJ1-2, with a possible D match to TRBD1 (5 bases). This CDR3 has 13 amino acids. Between the trimmed V and J ends, which lost 3 bases and 4 bases, there was a span of 10 bases. Germline CDR1 is SGHRS and CDR2 is YFSETQ. This chain's CDR3 is CASSSDTIYGYTF. For the CDR3, the DNA is TGCGCCAGCAGCTCGGACACGATCTATGGCTACACCTTC.

The chain uses TRBV19 and TRBJ1-5, with 8 nucleotides matching TRBD1. J lost 6 bases, V lost 6 bases, and 10 bases had no gene match. CDR1 and CDR2 (germline): LNHDA, SQIVND (reference sequence). The CDR3 has 15 amino acids. CDR3 sequence (DNA): TGTGCCAGTAGACCTCAGGGGGCAAGGGGTCAGCCCCAGCATTTT. Its protein is CASRPQGARGQPQHF. The full variable domain, its missing parts supplied by reference TRBV19 and TRBJ1-5, is DGGITQSPKYLFRKEGQNVTLSCEQNLNHDAMYWYRQDPGQGLRLIYYSQIVNDFQKGDIAEGYSVSREKKESFPLTVTSAQKNPTAFYLCASRPQGARGQPQHFGDGTRLSIL.

The chain joins TRBV7-2 to TRBJ2-3, with 7 positions matching TRBD1. The CDR3 extends over 14 amino acids. Germline-derived CDR1 and CDR2 are SGHTA and FQGNSA. The junction had 6 bases not matched to a gene; V was cut back by 5 bases and J by 4 bases. The CDR3 loop reads CASSRDRAADTQYF. The CDR3 DNA reads TGTGCCAGCAGCCGTGACAGGGCAGCAGATACGCAGTATTTT.

The genes are TRBV25-1 and TRBJ1-2, with D perhaps matching TRBD1 (5 bases). The CDR3 has 14 residues. In germline, CDR1 is MGHDK, CDR2 SYGVNS. Between the trimmed V and J ends, which lost 1 base and 4 bases, there was a span of 10 bases. The CDR3 spells CASSELGRVYGYTF. The CDR3 bases are TGTGCCAGCAGTGAATTAGGCAGGGTCTATGGCTACACCTTC.